This T cell receptor beta chain came from a study of cytomegalovirus exposure and HLA in healthy donors. Points from the study as a whole: Reports indicated that the classifier achieved high specificity and sensitivity in diagnosing cytomegalovirus status.

V lost 3 bases and J 8 bases, leaving 13 bases between the germline ends. The CDR3 spans 14 residues. CDR1 is MGHDK and CDR2 is SYGVNS in the germline V gene. The primer mix had 60 Vbeta and 13 Jbeta primers. Data came from immunoSEQ multiplex PCR; TCRdb stores just in-frame clones and leaves some out. The repertoire holds over 100,000 clones, with roughly 74% as singletons. For this clone: Its antigen remains unknown.

This TCR was sampled from a middle-aged man in good health and CMV-seropositive. The V call is TRBV25-1, the J call TRBJ1-4, with TRBD1 as a possible D gene (5 bases). Sequenced: PBMCs. The CDR3 region has the DNA TGTGCCAGCAGTGATCCCCCCAGGGCCGAAAAACTGTTTTTT. Translated, it gives CASSDPPRAEKLFF.